The rows below give T cell receptor beta chains drawn from one sample of a study of blood T cell repertoires in COVID-19. Generated by immunoSEQ multiplex PCR, the TCRdb table keeps only in-frame clones and is missing some. The sample has approximately 200,000 clones; roughly nine tenths are singletons. The sequencing sample was made of peripheral blood. These receptors all come from a woman aged 25 to 39 with active or convalescent COVID-19. Both conserved end residues are part of each CDR3. Fields, in order: V gene, J gene, clone size, D gene, CDR3 DNA, CDR3 protein. The D gene is left open where the match is weak. The size entry is marked missing in some rows and otherwise reads once, few, many or a size class.

V: TRBV24-1
J: TRBJ1-2
size: .
D: TRBD1
DNA: TGTGCCACCAGAGGGACAGGGGAGGGCTACACCTTC
CDR3: CATRGTGEGYTF

V: TRBV28
J: TRBJ2-7
size: .
D: TRBD2
DNA: TGTGCCAGCAGTCGACCCGGGACTAGACGCGAGCAGTACTTC
CDR3: CASSRPGTRREQYF

V: TRBV14
J: TRBJ1-1
size: once
D: .
DNA: TGTGCCAGCAGCCAAGTGCAGGGCACTGAAGCTTTCTTT
CDR3: CASSQVQGTEAFF

V: TRBV5-1
J: TRBJ1-6
size: .
D: .
DNA: TGCGCCAGCAGCTTGGGGGGCAGACCGAGCTCCTATAATTCACCCCTCCACTTT
CDR3: CASSLGGRPSSYNSPLHF

V: TRBV14
J: TRBJ1-1
size: once
D: .
DNA: TGTGCCAGCAGCCAAGTTCGGACAGTGGGGGAAGCTTTCTTT
CDR3: CASSQVRTVGEAFF

V: TRBV5-6
J: TRBJ1-1
size: .
D: TRBD1
DNA: TGTGCCAGCAGCTGGGGACAGGGGTTCAGTGAAGCTTTCTTT
CDR3: CASSWGQGFSEAFF

V: TRBV4-1
J: TRBJ2-7
size: .
D: TRBD1
DNA: TGCGCCAGCAGCCAAGCTCAGCTTCCGGGACAGGTAATATACGAGCAGTACTTC
CDR3: CASSQAQLPGQVIYEQYF

V: TRBV28
J: TRBJ2-2
size: .
D: TRBD2
DNA: TGTGCCCCCAGTGTAGAGGGAGGGCCTGAGAGGACCGGGGAGCTGTTTTTT
CDR3: CAPSVEGGPERTGELFF

V: TRBV19
J: TRBJ2-1
size: .
D: TRBD1
DNA: TGTGCCAGTAGTCCCCCCCAGGGGGCCTTGGGGGACTACAATGAGCAGTTCTTC
CDR3: CASSPPQGALGDYNEQFF

V: TRBV6-5
J: TRBJ2-1
size: few
D: .
DNA: TGTGCCAGCAGTTACTCTAGGCAGGGCTCCTACAATGAGCAGTTCTTC
CDR3: CASSYSRQGSYNEQFF

V: TRBV2
J: TRBJ2-2
size: .
D: TRBD2
DNA: TGTGCCAGCGGACCTCCGGGACTAGCGGGGCCTGGGGAGCTGTTTTTT
CDR3: CASGPPGLAGPGELFF

V: TRBV7-2
J: TRBJ2-7
size: .
D: TRBD1
DNA: TGTGCCAGCAGCCTCACACCCGGGACAGGGGCTGCCGAGCAGTACTTC
CDR3: CASSLTPGTGAAEQYF

V: TRBV7-9
J: TRBJ2-3
size: .
D: TRBD1
DNA: TGTGCCACGGCCGGGACAGGGCGCACAGATACGCAGTATTTT
CDR3: CATAGTGRTDTQYF

V: TRBV27
J: TRBJ1-6
size: .
D: TRBD1
DNA: TGTGCCAGCAGACGGGACAGGGAGGCTTCACCCCTCCACTTT
CDR3: CASRRDREASPLHF

V: TRBV6-4
J: TRBJ2-2
size: .
D: .
DNA: TGTGCCAGCAGTGACGGGAGCACCGGGGAGCTGTTTTTT
CDR3: CASSDGSTGELFF

V: TRBV30
J: TRBJ1-6
size: .
D: .
DNA: TGTGCCTGGAGGACCCCAGGGGTCTATAATTCACCCCTCCACTTT
CDR3: CAWRTPGVYNSPLHF

V: TRBV5-1
J: TRBJ1-4
size: .
D: TRBD1
DNA: TGCGCCAGCAGATCCGGGACAGCCTTTAATGAAAAACTGTTTTTT
CDR3: CASRSGTAFNEKLFF

V: TRBV30
J: TRBJ1-2
size: .
D: .
DNA: TGTGCCTGGAGGGGTTGGGGGGGCTCCATTAATGGCTACACCTTC
CDR3: CAWRGWGGSINGYTF

V: TRBV5-1
J: TRBJ2-3
size: .
D: TRBD2
DNA: TGCGCCAGCAGCTTATCGGGACTAGCGGGAAGAGGGGGAGATACGCAGTATTTT
CDR3: CASSLSGLAGRGGDTQYF

V: TRBV19
J: TRBJ2-3
size: few
D: TRBD1
DNA: TGTGCCACCCTACCCCAGACAGGGTATGGCACAGATACGCAGTATTTT
CDR3: CATLPQTGYGTDTQYF

V: TRBV7-9
J: TRBJ2-7
size: .
D: TRBD1
DNA: TGTGCCAGCAGCTTAGGCGGGACAGGGGCCTACGAGCAGTACTTC
CDR3: CASSLGGTGAYEQYF

V: TRBV7-2
J: TRBJ2-7
size: .
D: TRBD2
DNA: TGTGCCAGCAGCGTCGGGGTGGCGGGAGGTTCATCTGAGCAGTACTTC
CDR3: CASSVGVAGGSSEQYF

V: TRBV6-1
J: TRBJ1-4
size: .
D: TRBD1
DNA: TGTGCCAGCAGTGATTCCGGGACAGATCCTTTTAATGAAAAACTGTTTTTT
CDR3: CASSDSGTDPFNEKLFF

V: TRBV9
J: TRBJ1-2
size: .
D: .
DNA: TGTGCCAGCAGCCCCCGGCTAGCGCAATATGGCTACACCTTC
CDR3: CASSPRLAQYGYTF

V: TRBV24-1
J: TRBJ2-2
size: .
D: .
DNA: TGTGCCACCAGTGAGACCACCAGGGATACCGGGGAGCTGTTTTTT
CDR3: CATSETTRDTGELFF

V: TRBV7-2
J: TRBJ1-5
size: .
D: .
DNA: TGTGCCAGCAGCCCGCCAGGTCAGCCCCAGCATTTT
CDR3: CASSPPGQPQHF

V: TRBV11-2
J: TRBJ2-1
size: .
D: TRBD2
DNA: TGTGCCAGCAGCCCGAGGGGCGGGGGGGCAAACAATGAGCAGTTCTTC
CDR3: CASSPRGGGANNEQFF